A selection of T cell receptor beta chains follows, all from one sample in a study of blood T cell repertoires in COVID-19. This table comes from immunoSEQ multiplex PCR, and its TCRdb copy is limited to in-frame clones, with some not included. This table has 160,000 or so clones, 80% appearing once. Source material: peripheral blood. The receptors shown here come from a man between 65 and 85 years old with active or convalescent COVID-19. The CDR3 runs from the conserved cysteine through the conserved F or W. A D gene is named only where the DNA matches it firmly. Expanded clones get a size class; other rows say once, few or many, or leave the size out.

TRBV19	TRBD1	NA	TRBJ2-2	CASSGGQGATGELFF	TGTGCCAGTAGTGGAGGACAGGGGGCCACCGGGGAGCTGTTTTTT
TRBV5-1	NA	NA	TRBJ2-6	CASSLGLTGLEADVLTF	TGCGCCAGCAGCTTGGGGTTAACAGGGTTAGAAGCGGACGTCCTGACTTTC
TRBV5-1	TRBD1	NA	TRBJ2-1	CASSWTGMVDEQFF	TGCGCCAGCAGCTGGACAGGGATGGTAGATGAGCAGTTCTTC
TRBV5-4	NA	NA	TRBJ2-5	CASSFQQETQYF	TGTGCCAGCAGCTTCCAACAAGAGACCCAGTACTTC
TRBV6-1	NA	NA	TRBJ1-1	CASSEAANGRTEAFF	TGTGCCAGCAGTGAAGCGGCCAACGGGAGGACTGAAGCTTTCTTT
TRBV19	NA	NA	TRBJ1-2	CASSTGDRPYGYTF	TGTGCCAGTAGTACGGGCGACAGACCCTATGGCTACACCTTC
TRBV19	TRBD1	NA	TRBJ1-5	CASSNLFGQGGGQPQHF	TGTGCCAGTAGTAATCTGTTTGGACAGGGGGGGGGTCAGCCCCAGCATTTT
TRBV5-1	TRBD2	once	TRBJ2-7	CASSGAPAGAHYEQYF	TGCGCCAGCAGCGGAGCCCCAGCGGGGGCACACTACGAGCAGTACTTC
TRBV7-9	TRBD1	NA	TRBJ1-2	CASSSTGDGYTF	TGTGCCAGCAGCTCGACAGGGGATGGCTACACCTTC
TRBV28	NA	NA	TRBJ1-1	CATRDSMNTEAFF	TGTGCCACGCGAGACAGCATGAACACTGAAGCTTTCTTT
TRBV6-5	NA	NA	TRBJ2-7	CASSLSPNYEQYF	TGTGCCAGCTCGTTATCGCCTAACTACGAGCAGTACTTC
TRBV24-1	NA	NA	TRBJ2-2	CATSDRTSYSGELFF	TGTGCCACCAGTGATCGTACCAGCTACAGCGGGGAGCTGTTTTTT
TRBV5-6	NA	NA	TRBJ1-1	CASSGQRQLNTEAFF	TGTGCCAGCAGTGGACAGCGACAATTGAACACTGAAGCTTTCTTT
TRBV5-1	TRBD1	NA	TRBJ1-4	CASSSDRANEKLFF	TGCGCCAGCAGCTCCGACAGGGCTAATGAAAAACTGTTTTTT
TRBV4-1	NA	once	TRBJ1-1	CASSQEGRLMNTEAFF	TGCGCCAGCAGCCAAGAGGGGCGGCTCATGAACACTGAAGCTTTCTTT
TRBV10-1	NA	NA	TRBJ1-6	CASSVDRTGPLHF	TGCGCCAGCAGTGTCGACAGGACGGGACCTCTCCACTTT
TRBV30	TRBD1	NA	TRBJ1-1	CAWNRDRGNTEAFF	TGTGCCTGGAACCGCGACAGGGGTAACACTGAAGCTTTCTTT
TRBV27	NA	NA	TRBJ1-1	CASSPRTDPGAFF	TGTGCCAGCAGTCCCAGGACAGACCCGGGGGCTTTCTTT
TRBV19	TRBD2	few	TRBJ2-7	CASSTSPGGGGPYEQYF	TGTGCCAGTAGTACCTCCCCAGGAGGCGGGGGACCCTACGAGCAGTACTTC
TRBV6-6	TRBD1	few	TRBJ1-5	CASSPLGTGGTYQPQHF	TGTGCCAGCAGTCCCCTTGGGACAGGGGGTACCTATCAGCCCCAGCATTTT
TRBV7-9	NA	NA	TRBJ2-3	CASSAGGWAGSTDTQYF	TGTGCCAGCAGCGCCGGTGGGTGGGCGGGATCCACAGATACGCAGTATTTT
TRBV5-1	TRBD1	NA	TRBJ2-5	CASSLEGTVETQYF	TGCGCCAGCAGCTTGGAGGGGACAGTTGAGACCCAGTACTTC
TRBV9	NA	NA	TRBJ2-6	CASSVSRRGNPQSGANVLTF	TGTGCCAGCAGCGTATCTAGGAGGGGCAACCCCCAATCTGGGGCCAACGTCCTGACTTTC
TRBV7-9	TRBD1	NA	TRBJ1-1	CASSQQGGMNTEAFF	TGTGCCAGCAGCCAACAGGGGGGGATGAACACTGAAGCTTTCTTT
TRBV29-1	TRBD1	NA	TRBJ2-7	CSASQGARYEQYF	TGCAGCGCCTCACAGGGGGCGAGGTACGAGCAGTACTTC
TRBV18	TRBD1	NA	TRBJ1-1	CASSPTDRGDTEAFF	TGTGCCAGCTCACCAACGGACAGGGGGGACACTGAAGCTTTCTTT
TRBV5-4	TRBD2	once	TRBJ2-7	CASSLDGGRSYEQYF	TGTGCCAGCAGCTTGGATGGCGGGAGGTCCTACGAGCAGTACTTC
TRBV9	NA	few	TRBJ1-1	CASSVAWGTEAFF	TGTGCCAGCAGCGTAGCTTGGGGCACCGAAGCTTTCTTT
TRBV18	NA	NA	TRBJ1-5	CASTVDGNQPQHF	TGTGCCAGCACAGTGGATGGCAATCAGCCCCAGCATTTT
TRBV19	NA	NA	TRBJ1-2	CASTMARGAQANYGYTF	TGTGCCAGTACCATGGCTCGGGGGGCACAAGCTAACTATGGCTACACCTTC
TRBV5-1	NA	NA	TRBJ2-5	CASSLTGFVRETQYF	TGCGCCAGCAGCTTGACAGGGTTTGTGCGGGAGACCCAGTACTTC
TRBV5-1	NA	few	TRBJ1-1	CASMRQSNTEAFF	TGCGCCAGCATGCGACAGTCGAACACTGAAGCTTTCTTT
TRBV7-9	NA	few	TRBJ1-2	CASSLVEGNYGYTF	TGTGCCAGCAGCTTAGTGGAGGGGAACTATGGCTACACCTTC
TRBV15	NA	NA	TRBJ1-4	CATSRELLKREKLFF	TGTGCCACCAGCAGAGAACTACTCAAACGTGAAAAACTGTTTTTT
TRBV18	NA	NA	TRBJ1-5	CASSPTGVNQPQHF	TGTGCCAGCTCGCCGACAGGAGTCAATCAGCCCCAGCATTTT
TRBV6-5	TRBD1	NA	TRBJ1-1	CAIDRTGGKAFF	TGTGCCATCGATCGGACAGGGGGGAAAGCTTTCTTT
TRBV9	NA	few	TRBJ1-1	CASSLGAAEGTEAFF	TGTGCCAGCAGTCTGGGGGCAGCCGAGGGCACTGAAGCTTTCTTT
TRBV3-1/TRBV3-2	NA	few	TRBJ1-2	CASSQGPYTNYGYTF	TGTGCCAGCAGCCAGGGGCCGTATACTAACTATGGCTACACCTTC
TRBV2	NA	few	TRBJ2-7	CASSDRGYEQYF	TGTGCCAGCAGTGATAGGGGGTACGAGCAGTACTTC
TRBV19	NA	NA	TRBJ1-2	CASSIDKEIYGYTF	TGTGCCAGTAGTATAGATAAGGAGATCTATGGCTACACCTTC
TRBV5-1	NA	NA	TRBJ2-7	CASSPGSYSYEQYF	TGCGCCAGCAGCCCCGGGTCCTACTCCTACGAGCAGTACTTC
TRBV28	NA	NA	TRBJ1-6	CASSTQGHTLHF	TGTGCCAGCAGTACTCAGGGGCACACCCTCCACTTT
TRBV11-2	TRBD1	NA	TRBJ2-1	CASSAGQGGYNEQFF	TGTGCCAGCAGCGCGGGACAGGGGGGTTACAATGAGCAGTTCTTC
TRBV5-1	NA	many	TRBJ2-5	CASSLNSYETQYF	TGCGCCAGCAGCTTGAATAGCTACGAGACCCAGTACTTC
TRBV6-1	NA	NA	TRBJ2-1	CASSDRNEQFF	TGTGCCAGCAGTGACAGGAATGAGCAGTTCTTC
TRBV6-6	NA	NA	TRBJ2-3	CASSSPTEADTQYF	TGTGCCAGCAGTTCCCCGACGGAGGCGGATACGCAGTATTTT
TRBV3-1/TRBV3-2	NA	NA	TRBJ2-3	CASSSRRQSPDTQYF	TGTGCCAGCAGCTCCCGAAGACAAAGCCCAGATACGCAGTATTTT
TRBV19	TRBD1	few	TRBJ1-4	CASSRQGATNEKLFF	TGTGCCAGTAGCAGACAGGGGGCTACTAATGAAAAACTGTTTTTT
TRBV7-6	TRBD1	NA	TRBJ2-6	CASSLGTGLSGANVLTF	TGTGCCAGCAGCTTAGGGACAGGCCTCTCTGGGGCCAACGTCCTGACTTTC
TRBV7-2	TRBD2	NA	TRBJ2-5	CASTRYSGRNQETQYF	TGTGCCAGCACCCGATATAGCGGGAGGAACCAAGAGACCCAGTACTTC
TRBV5-6	NA	NA	TRBJ1-5	CASSSRHHLSNQPQHF	TGTGCCAGCAGCTCCCGACACCACCTTAGCAATCAGCCCCAGCATTTT
TRBV29-1	TRBD1	NA	TRBJ2-7	CSVKIIVQGVEQYF	TGCAGCGTTAAGATCATCGTACAGGGGGTCGAGCAGTACTTC
TRBV11-3	TRBD1	NA	TRBJ2-1	CASSQYRGSYNEQFF	TGTGCCAGCAGCCAATACAGGGGCTCCTACAATGAGCAGTTCTTC
TRBV7-2	NA	NA	TRBJ1-1	CASSSQGLSTEAFF	TGTGCCAGCAGCTCCCAGGGGCTGAGCACTGAAGCTTTCTTT
TRBV11-3	NA	NA	TRBJ2-7	CASSLGVQGSYEQYF	TGTGCCAGCAGCTTAGGGGTACAGGGAAGCTACGAGCAGTACTTC
TRBV18	NA	NA	TRBJ2-1	CASSHDSLREQFF	TGTGCCAGCTCGCATGACTCCCTCAGAGAGCAGTTCTTC
TRBV7-9	TRBD1	NA	TRBJ1-1	CASSLGTGDTEAFF	TGTGCCAGCAGCTTAGGGACAGGAGACACTGAAGCTTTCTTT
TRBV7-9	TRBD1	NA	TRBJ2-2	CASSPGQATLNTGELFF	TGTGCCAGCAGCCCAGGACAGGCCACCCTGAACACCGGGGAGCTGTTTTTT
TRBV5-1	NA	NA	TRBJ2-6	CASRIGVSSGANVLTF	TGCGCCAGCAGAATCGGGGTTAGCTCTGGGGCCAACGTCCTGACTTTC